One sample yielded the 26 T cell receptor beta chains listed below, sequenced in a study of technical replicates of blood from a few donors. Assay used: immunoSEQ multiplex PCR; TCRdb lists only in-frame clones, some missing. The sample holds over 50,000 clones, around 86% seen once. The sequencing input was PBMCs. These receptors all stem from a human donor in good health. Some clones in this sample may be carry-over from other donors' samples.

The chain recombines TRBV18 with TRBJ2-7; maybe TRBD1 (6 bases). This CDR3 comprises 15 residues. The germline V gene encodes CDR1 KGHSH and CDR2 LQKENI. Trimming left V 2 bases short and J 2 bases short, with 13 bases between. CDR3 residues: CASSPLEGVTYEQYF. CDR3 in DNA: TGTGCCAGCTCACCATTAGAGGGGGTAACCTACGAGCAGTACTTC.

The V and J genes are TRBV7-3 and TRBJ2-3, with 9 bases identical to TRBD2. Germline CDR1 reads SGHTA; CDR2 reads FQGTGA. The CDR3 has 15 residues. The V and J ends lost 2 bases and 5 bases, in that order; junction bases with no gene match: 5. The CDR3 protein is CASSLRGGAGDTQYF. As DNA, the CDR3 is TGTGCCAGCAGCTTACGCGGGGGGGCCGGAGATACGCAGTATTTT.

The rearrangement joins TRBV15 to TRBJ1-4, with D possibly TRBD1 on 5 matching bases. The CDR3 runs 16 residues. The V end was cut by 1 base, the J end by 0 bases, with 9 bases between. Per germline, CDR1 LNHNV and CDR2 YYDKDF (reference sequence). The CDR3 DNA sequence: TGTGCCACCAGCAGAGGACAGTTTGCAACTAATGAAAAACTGTTTTTT. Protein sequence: CATSRGQFATNEKLFF.

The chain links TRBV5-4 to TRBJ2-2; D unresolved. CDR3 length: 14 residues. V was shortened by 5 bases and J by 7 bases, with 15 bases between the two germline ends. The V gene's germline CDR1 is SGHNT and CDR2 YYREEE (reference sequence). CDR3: CASSPTDPGGELFF. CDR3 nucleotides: TGTGCCAGCAGTCCGACCGACCCGGGCGGGGAGCTGTTTTTT.

The chain's CDR3 is CASSQSNYGYTF. The DNA for the CDR3 is TGCGCCAGCAGCCAGTCGAACTATGGCTACACCTTC. J is TRBJ1-2 and V is TRBV4-1; D is unresolved. The germline V gene has CDR1 MGHRA and CDR2 YSYEKL. V was cut by 3 bases and J by 2 bases, with 4 bases left in between. The CDR3 extends over 12 amino acids.

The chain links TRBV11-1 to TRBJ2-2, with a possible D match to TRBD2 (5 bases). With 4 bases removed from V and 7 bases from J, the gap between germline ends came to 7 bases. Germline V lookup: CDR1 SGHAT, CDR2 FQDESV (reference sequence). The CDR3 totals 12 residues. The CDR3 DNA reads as TGTGCCAGCAGCTCGGGGTTCGGGGAGCTGTTTTTT. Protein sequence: CASSSGFGELFF. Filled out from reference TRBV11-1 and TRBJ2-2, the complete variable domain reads EAEVAQSPRYKITEKSQAVAFWCDPISGHATLYWYRQILGQGPELLVQFQDESVVDDSQLPKDRFSAERLKGVDSTLKIQPAELGDSAMYLCASSSGFGELFFGEGSRLTVL.

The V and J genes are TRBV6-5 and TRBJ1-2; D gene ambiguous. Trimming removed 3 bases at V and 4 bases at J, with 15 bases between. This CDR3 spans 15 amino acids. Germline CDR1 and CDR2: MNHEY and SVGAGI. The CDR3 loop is CASSYLYTMSYGYTF. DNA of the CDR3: TGTGCCAGCAGTTATTTGTATACTATGAGCTATGGCTACACCTTC.

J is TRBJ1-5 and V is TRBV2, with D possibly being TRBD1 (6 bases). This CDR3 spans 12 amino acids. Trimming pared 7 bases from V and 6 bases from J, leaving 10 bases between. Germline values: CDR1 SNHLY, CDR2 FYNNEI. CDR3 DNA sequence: TGTGCCAGCAACCCAGGGGTTCAGCCCCAGCATTTT. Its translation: CASNPGVQPQHF.

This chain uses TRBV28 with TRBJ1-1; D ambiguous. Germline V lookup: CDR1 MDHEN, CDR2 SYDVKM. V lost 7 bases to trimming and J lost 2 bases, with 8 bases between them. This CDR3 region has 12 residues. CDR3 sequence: CASTQTNTEAFF. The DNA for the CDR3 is TGTGCCAGCACCCAGACTAACACTGAAGCTTTCTTT.

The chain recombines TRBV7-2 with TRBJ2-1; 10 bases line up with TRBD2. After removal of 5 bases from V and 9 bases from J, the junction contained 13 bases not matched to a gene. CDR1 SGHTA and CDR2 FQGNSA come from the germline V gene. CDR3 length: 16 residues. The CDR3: CASSQSLASGSVEQFF. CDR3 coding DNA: TGTGCCAGCAGCCAAAGTCTTGCTAGCGGGAGTGTTGAGCAGTTCTTC.

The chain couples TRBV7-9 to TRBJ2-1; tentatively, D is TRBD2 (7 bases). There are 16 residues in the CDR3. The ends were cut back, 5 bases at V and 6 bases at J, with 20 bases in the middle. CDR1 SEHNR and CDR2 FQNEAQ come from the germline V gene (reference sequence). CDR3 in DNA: TGTGCCAGCAGCGCACCCGGGGGGCAGGAGAGCAATGAGCAGTTCTTC. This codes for CASSAPGGQESNEQFF.

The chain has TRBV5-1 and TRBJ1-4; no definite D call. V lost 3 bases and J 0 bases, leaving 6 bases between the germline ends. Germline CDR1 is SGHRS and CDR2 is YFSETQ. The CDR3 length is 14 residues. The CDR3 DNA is TGCGCCAGCAGCTGGACTGCAACTAATGAAAAACTGTTTTTT. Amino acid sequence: CASSWTATNEKLFF.

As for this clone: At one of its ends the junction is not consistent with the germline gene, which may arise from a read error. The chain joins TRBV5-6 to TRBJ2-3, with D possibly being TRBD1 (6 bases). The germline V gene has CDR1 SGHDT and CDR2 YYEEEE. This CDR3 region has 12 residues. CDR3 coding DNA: TGTGCCAGCAGTGGCAGGGGTATCCGAGGGCATTTT. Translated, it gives CASSGRGIRGHF.

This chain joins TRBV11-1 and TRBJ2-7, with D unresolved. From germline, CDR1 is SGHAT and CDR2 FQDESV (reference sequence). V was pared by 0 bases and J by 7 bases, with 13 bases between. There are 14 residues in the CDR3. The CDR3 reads CASSLAPGYEEQYF. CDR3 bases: TGTGCCAGCAGCTTAGCGCCAGGCTACGAGGAGCAGTACTTC.

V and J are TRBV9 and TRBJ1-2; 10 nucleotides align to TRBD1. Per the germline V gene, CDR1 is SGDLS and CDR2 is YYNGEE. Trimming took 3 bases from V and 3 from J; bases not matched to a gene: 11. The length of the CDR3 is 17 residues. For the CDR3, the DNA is TGTGCCAGCAGCGCATGGTATACCGGACAGGGGGACTATGGCTACACCTTC. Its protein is CASSAWYTGQGDYGYTF.

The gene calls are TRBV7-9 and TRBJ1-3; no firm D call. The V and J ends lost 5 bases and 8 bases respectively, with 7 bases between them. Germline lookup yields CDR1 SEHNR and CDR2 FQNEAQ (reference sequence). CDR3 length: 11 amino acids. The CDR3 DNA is TGTGCCAGCAGCCCCGAGTACACCATATATTTT. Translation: CASSPEYTIYF.

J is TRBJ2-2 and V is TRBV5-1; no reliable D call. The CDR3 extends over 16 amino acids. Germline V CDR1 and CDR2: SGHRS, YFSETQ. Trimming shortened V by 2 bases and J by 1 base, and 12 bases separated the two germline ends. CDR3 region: CASSFYNTKNTGELFF. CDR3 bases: TGCGCCAGCAGCTTTTACAACACGAAGAACACCGGGGAGCTGTTTTTT.

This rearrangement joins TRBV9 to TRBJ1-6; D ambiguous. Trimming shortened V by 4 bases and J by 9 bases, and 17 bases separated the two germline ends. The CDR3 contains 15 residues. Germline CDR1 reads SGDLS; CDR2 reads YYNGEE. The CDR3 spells CASSLLDGGSSPLHF. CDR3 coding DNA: TGTGCCAGCAGCTTACTCGACGGTGGGAGTTCACCCCTCCACTTT.

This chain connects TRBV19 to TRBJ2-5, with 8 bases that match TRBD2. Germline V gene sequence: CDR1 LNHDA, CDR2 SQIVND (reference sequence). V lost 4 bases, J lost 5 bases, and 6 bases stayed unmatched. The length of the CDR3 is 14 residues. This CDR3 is CASSTRAGVETQYF. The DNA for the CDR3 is TGTGCCAGTAGTACCCGAGCGGGGGTGGAGACCCAGTACTTC.

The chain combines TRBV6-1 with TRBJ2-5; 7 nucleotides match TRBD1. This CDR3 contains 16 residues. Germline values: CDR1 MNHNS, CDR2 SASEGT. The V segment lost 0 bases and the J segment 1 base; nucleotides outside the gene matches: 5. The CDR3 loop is CASSEATGSGQETQYF. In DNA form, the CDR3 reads TGTGCCAGCAGTGAAGCGACAGGGAGTGGCCAAGAGACCCAGTACTTC.

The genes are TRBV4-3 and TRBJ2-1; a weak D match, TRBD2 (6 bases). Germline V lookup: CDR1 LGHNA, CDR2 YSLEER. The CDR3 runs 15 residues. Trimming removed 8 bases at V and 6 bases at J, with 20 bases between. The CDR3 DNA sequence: TGCGCCAGCTCGAAACATGAGGAGGGTGGCAATGAGCAGTTCTTC. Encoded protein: CASSKHEEGGNEQFF.

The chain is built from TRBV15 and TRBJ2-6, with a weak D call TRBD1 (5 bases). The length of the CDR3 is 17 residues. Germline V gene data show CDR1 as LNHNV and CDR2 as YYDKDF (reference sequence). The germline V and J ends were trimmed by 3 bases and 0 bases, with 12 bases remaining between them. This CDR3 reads CATSRADTGSGANVLTF. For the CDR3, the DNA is TGTGCCACCAGCAGGGCCGACACAGGCTCTGGGGCCAACGTCCTGACTTTC.

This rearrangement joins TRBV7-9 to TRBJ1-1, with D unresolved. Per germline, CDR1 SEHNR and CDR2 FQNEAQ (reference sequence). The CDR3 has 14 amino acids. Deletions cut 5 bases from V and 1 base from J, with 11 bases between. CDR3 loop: CASSPFEGNTEAFF. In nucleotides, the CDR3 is TGTGCCAGCAGCCCCTTTGAGGGGAACACTGAAGCTTTCTTT.

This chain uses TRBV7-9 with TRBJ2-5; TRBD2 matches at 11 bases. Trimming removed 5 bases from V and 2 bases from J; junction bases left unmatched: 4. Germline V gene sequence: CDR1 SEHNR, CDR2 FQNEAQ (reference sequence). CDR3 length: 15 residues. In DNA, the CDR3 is TGTGCCAGCAGCACGGGACTAGCGGATCAAGAGACCCAGTACTTC. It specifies CASSTGLADQETQYF.

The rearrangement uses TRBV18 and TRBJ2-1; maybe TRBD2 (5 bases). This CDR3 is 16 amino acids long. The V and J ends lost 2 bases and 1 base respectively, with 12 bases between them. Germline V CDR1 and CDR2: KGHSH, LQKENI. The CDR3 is CASSPATGRSYNEQFF. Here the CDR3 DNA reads TGTGCCAGCTCACCAGCTACGGGAAGGTCCTACAATGAGCAGTTCTTC. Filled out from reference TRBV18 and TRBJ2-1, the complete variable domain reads NAGVMQNPRHLVRRRGQEARLRCSPMKGHSHVYWYRQLPEEGLKFMVYLQKENIIDESGMPKERFSAEFPKEGPSILRIQQVVRGDSAAYFCASSPATGRSYNEQFFGPGTRLTVL.

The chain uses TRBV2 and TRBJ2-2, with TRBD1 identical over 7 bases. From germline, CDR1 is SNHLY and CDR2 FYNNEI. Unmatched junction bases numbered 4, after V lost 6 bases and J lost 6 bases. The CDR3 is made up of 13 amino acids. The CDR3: CASRAGGPGELFF. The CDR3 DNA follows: TGTGCCAGCAGGGCAGGGGGTCCCGGGGAGCTGTTTTTT.